This T cell receptor beta chain is drawn from a study of vaccination and CD4 T cells after COVID-19 (dated by TCRdb to the early 2020s). In terms of the full investigation: Every convalescent patient had a positive nasal swab PCR test for SARS-CoV-2, with mild disease in 8 to 10 patients and severe disease in one. The convalescent cohort included six males and four females, with two Hispanic individuals, seven Caucasians, two Asians and one multiracial person. Two doses of either the Pfizer-BioNTech BNT162b2 vaccine (n=8) or the Moderna mRNA-1273 vaccine (n=2) were administered to participants. Post-COVID blood samples were collected from convalescent patients a median of approximately 93 days after diagnosis, with a range of about 30 to 161 days. Post-vaccine blood samples were obtained a median of about 77 days after the second vaccine dose, with a range of about 14 to 250 days. For stimulating the cultures, overlapping spike peptide pools were used, derived from SARS-CoV-2 as well as from the common cold coronaviruses HCoV-NL63, HCoV-OC43 and HCoV-229E. Control cultures received a CEFX viral epitope pool as the positive control, an HIV-1 Nef peptide pool as the negative control, or no peptide. In ten to eleven COVID-19 convalescent patients and 4 infection-naive healthy vaccine recipients, the spike-specific CD4+ TCR repertoire before mRNA vaccination was compared with the repertoire after mRNA vaccination.

The sample's treatment or condition, from its label and the paper: roughly nine-day PBMC culture with coronavirus spike peptide pools or control peptides (ViraFEST assay). The study used the ViraFEST assay, which expanded antigen-specific T cells with peptide pools and then identified expanded clonotypes by TCR sequencing. The positive SARS-CoV-2 PCR tests of the convalescent patients were dated from March to December 2020, before the Alpha, Beta and Delta variants emerged in the United States. More than 1.5 million PBMCs per well were cultured in IMDM with roughly 5% human AB serum and 8.5 to 10 IU/ml IL-2, plus 10 ug/ml peptide pools. On days 3 and 7, half of the culture medium was replaced with fresh IL-2-containing medium. CD4+ T cells were isolated after approximately ten days of culture through negative selection using the EasySep CD4+ T cell isolation kit. PBMCs were separated from whole blood using Ficoll-Paque Plus gradient centrifugation and then either used fresh or cryopreserved at -140C. In general, triplicate wells were set up for every culture condition.

In the case of this clonotype: There is no known antigen for this receptor. Base qualities are not at hand, and no much larger clone is one base apart.

In the germline V gene (reference sequence), CDR1 corresponds to DFQATT and CDR2 to SNEGSKA. Relative to germline, V is 7 bases shorter and J is 0 bases shorter, with 12 bases between their ends. The CDR3 spans 13 residues, from the cysteine through the phenylalanine. Left in the record is the CDR3 DNA by itself, 39 bases read in frame from the first base. The paper's findings and limits, for the study overall: Only a relatively small number of convalescent patients were included in the study, and early timepoints following natural infection were not analyzed. In convalescent patients, nearly all vaccine-specific clones (304 of 307) were found to be mono-reactive for SARS-CoV-2 spike rather than cross-reactive with common cold coronaviruses. Among convalescent patients, a median roughly 84% of the SARS-CoV-2-reactive clones seen after vaccination appeared only after vaccination, which suggests priming specific to the vaccine. An increase in the median number of SARS-CoV-2-reactive clonotypes from 20 to 25 after infection to about 39 after vaccination was observed, but the change was not found to be significant.

Library preparation used PCR. DNA from cultured CD4+ T cells was subjected to TCR sequencing with the Oncomine TCR Beta short-read assay at the Johns Hopkins FTIC core. The QIAamp micro DNA kit was used to extract genomic DNA from the cultured CD4+ T cells. Oncomine TCR Beta libraries from cultured CD4+ T cells were pooled using unique dual indexes and sequenced on an Illumina iSeq 100. As for how the authors treated the data: Non-productive sequences were removed, and CDR3s that did not start with C, did not end with F or W, or were shorter than 7 amino acids were discarded. Antigen-specific clonotypes were identified using the MANAFEST web application through comparison of peptide-stimulated wells with reference and other culture wells. Positive clones required FDR below 0.05, an odds ratio above 5, and productive frequency above 0.1% in at least two of three replicate wells. A clonotype was classed as cross-reactive if the clonotype showed significant expansion both in SARS-CoV-2 spike wells and in at least one common cold coronavirus spike condition. Levenshtein distances (stringdist) and unrooted phylogenetic trees (ape) in R version 3.6.1 were used to assess CDR3 homology. TCRdb reprocessed the public reads (quality trimming at Q25 with fastp, clone calling with MiXCR) and kept in-frame beta chains. Rows are unified per CDR3 protein, each entry keeping the most common DNA and genes. The V and J calls were determined by TCRdb, not by the authors. The sample table shows under 20,000 distinct CDR3 sequences, and over 25% are seen once. The ten largest clones add up to 15% of the sample.

Sequences were obtained from cultured CD4+ T cells from blood. The chain is assembled from TRBV20-1 and TRBJ1-1, with TRBD1 tentatively as D gene (5 bases match). This receptor was taken from a human donor with COVID-19. The encoded CDR3 is CSGDRGLNTEAFF. The DNA reads as follows: TGCAGTGGGGACCGTGGGCTGAACACTGAAGCTTTCTTT.